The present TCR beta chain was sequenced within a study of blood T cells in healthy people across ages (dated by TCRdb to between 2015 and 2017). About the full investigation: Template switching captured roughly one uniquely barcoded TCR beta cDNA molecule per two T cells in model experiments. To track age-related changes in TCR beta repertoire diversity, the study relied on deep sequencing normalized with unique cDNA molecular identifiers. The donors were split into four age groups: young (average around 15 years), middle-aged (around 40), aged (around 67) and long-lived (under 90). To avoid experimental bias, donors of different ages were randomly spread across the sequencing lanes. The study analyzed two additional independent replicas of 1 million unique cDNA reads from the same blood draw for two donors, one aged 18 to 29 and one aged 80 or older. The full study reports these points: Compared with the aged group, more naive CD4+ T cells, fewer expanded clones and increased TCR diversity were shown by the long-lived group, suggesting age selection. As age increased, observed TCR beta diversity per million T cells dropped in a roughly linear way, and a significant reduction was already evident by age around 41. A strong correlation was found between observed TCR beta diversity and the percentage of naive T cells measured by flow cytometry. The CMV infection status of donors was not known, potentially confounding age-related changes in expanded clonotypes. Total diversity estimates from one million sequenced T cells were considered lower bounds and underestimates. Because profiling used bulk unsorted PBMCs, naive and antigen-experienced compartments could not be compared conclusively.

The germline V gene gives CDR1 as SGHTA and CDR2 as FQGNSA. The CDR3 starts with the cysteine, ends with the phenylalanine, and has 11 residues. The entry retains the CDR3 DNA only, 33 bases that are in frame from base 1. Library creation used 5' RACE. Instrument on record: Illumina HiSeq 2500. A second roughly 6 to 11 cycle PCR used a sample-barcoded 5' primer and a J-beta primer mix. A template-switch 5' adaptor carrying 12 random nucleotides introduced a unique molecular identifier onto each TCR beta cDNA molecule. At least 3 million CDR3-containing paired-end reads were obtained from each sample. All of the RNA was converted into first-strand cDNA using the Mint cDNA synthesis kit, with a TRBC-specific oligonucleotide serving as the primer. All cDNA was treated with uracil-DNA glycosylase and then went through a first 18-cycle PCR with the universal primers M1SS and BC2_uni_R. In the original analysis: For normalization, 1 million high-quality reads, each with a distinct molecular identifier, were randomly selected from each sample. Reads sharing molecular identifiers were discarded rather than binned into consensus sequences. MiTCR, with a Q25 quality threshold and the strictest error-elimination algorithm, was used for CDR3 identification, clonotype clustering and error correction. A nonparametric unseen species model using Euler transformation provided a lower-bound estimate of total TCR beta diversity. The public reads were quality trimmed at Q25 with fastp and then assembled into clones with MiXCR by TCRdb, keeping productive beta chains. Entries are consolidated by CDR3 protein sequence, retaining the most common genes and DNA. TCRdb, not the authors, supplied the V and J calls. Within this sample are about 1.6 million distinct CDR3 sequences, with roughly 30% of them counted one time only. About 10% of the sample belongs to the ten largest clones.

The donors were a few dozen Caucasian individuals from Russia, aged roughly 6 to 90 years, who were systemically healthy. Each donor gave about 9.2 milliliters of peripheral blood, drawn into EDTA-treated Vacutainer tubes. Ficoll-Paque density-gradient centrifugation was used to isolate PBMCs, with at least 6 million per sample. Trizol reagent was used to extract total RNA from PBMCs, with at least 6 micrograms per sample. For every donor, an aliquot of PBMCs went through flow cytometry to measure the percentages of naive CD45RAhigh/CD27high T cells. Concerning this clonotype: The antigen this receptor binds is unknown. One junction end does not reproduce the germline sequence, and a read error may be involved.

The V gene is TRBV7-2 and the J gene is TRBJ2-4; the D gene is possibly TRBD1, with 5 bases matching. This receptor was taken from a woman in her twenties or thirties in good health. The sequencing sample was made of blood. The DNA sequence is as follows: TGTGCCAGCAGCTTAGGTCGCAGGGCTGACTTC. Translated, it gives CASSLGRRADF.